This T cell receptor (beta chain) was sequenced in a study of blood T cell repertoires in COVID-19. Sequencing used immunoSEQ multiplex PCR; TCRdb keeps in-frame clones, though not all of them. Of about 70,000 clones detected, around 91% appear once; the ten largest clones hold nearly 8.5%. The ends lost 5 bases at V and 3 bases at J; junction bases unmatched: 14. The CDR3 is made up of 18 amino acids. Germline assignment: CDR1 MNHNY and CDR2 SVGAGI (reference sequence). This TCR came from a human donor in a cohort sampled during active COVID-19. The sample comprised peripheral blood. The chain uses TRBV6-6 and TRBJ1-5, with 9 positions matching TRBD1. Written as DNA, the CDR3 is TGTGCCAGCAGTCCCGGGACAGGGCTCGAGACCTACAATCAGCCCCAGCATTTT. Translating it yields CASSPGTGLETYNQPQHF.